This T cell receptor beta chain was retrieved from a study of OX40 agonist ivuxolimab in advanced cancers. Study in general: Clinicians treated patients with ivuxolimab, an agonistic anti-OX40 (CD134) antibody. With a range of roughly 20 to 85, age averaged roughly 60 years, and 65% to 90% were male.

Per germline, CDR1 LNHDA and CDR2 SQIVND (reference sequence). CDR3 length: 12 residues. The V and J ends lost 1 base and 8 bases respectively, with 6 bases between them. Method: immunoSEQ multiplex PCR; TCRdb's copy keeps in-frame clones and lacks some. The sample has 35,000 to 40,000 clones, about four fifths seen once. This clonotype originated in an adult with an advanced solid tumor such as melanoma, head and neck, liver or kidney cancer. Sample: CD4+ or CD8+ T cells sorted from blood, taken in a trial of the OX40 agonist ivuxolimab. The gene calls are TRBV19 and TRBJ2-1; D perhaps matches TRBD2 (6 bases). In DNA form, the CDR3 reads TGTGCCAGTAGTATAGGGGACTATGAGCAGTTCTTC. The encoded protein is CASSIGDYEQFF.